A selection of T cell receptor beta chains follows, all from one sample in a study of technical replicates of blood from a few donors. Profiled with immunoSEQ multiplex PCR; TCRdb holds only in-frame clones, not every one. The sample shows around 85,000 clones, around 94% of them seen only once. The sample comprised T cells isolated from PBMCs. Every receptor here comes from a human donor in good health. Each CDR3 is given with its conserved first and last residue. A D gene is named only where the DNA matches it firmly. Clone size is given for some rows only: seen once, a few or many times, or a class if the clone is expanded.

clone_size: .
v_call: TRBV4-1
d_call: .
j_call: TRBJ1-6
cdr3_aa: CASSQGYFSYNSPLHF
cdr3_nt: TGCGCCAGCAGCCAAGGTTATTTCTCCTATAATTCACCCCTCCACTTT

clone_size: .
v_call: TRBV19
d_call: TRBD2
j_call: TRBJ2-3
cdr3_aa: CASSILAEWGADTQYF
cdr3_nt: TGTGCCAGTAGTATACTAGCGGAGTGGGGCGCAGATACGCAGTATTTT

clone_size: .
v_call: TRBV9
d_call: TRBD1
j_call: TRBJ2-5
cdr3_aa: CASSSGQGGEETQYF
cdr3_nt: TGTGCCAGCAGCTCAGGACAGGGGGGGGAGGAGACCCAGTACTTC

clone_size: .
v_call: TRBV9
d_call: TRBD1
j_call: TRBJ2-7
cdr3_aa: CASSASPQGPSSYEQYF
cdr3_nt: TGTGCCAGCAGCGCAAGCCCACAGGGGCCAAGCTCCTACGAGCAGTACTTC

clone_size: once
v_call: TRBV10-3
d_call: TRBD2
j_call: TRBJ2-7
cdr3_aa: CAITTSETYEQYF
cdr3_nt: TGTGCCATCACCACTAGCGAGACCTACGAGCAGTACTTC

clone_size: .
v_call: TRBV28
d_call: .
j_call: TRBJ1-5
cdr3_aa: CASKQGYNQPQHF
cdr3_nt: TGTGCCAGCAAACAGGGTTACAATCAGCCCCAGCATTTT

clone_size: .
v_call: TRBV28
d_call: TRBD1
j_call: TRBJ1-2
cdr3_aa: CASSLGQGARGYTF
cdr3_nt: TGTGCCAGCAGCTTAGGACAGGGGGCGCGGGGCTACACCTTC

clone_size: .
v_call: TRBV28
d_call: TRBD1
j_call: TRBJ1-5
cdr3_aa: CASTLQGISQPQHF
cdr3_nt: TGTGCCAGCACTCTACAGGGGATTAGTCAGCCCCAGCATTTT

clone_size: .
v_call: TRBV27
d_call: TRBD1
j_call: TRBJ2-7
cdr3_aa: CASRPTGGEQYF
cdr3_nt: TGTGCCAGCAGACCAACAGGGGGCGAGCAGTACTTC

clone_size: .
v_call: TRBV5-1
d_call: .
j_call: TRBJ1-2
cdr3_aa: CASSLSTGTIEGYTF
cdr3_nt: TGCGCCAGCAGCTTGTCCACAGGTACCATTGAGGGCTACACCTTC

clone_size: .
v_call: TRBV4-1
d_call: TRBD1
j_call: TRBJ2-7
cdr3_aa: CASSQERGQGTYEQYF
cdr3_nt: TGCGCCAGCAGCCAAGAGAGGGGACAGGGAACCTACGAGCAGTACTTC